Following are 14 T cell receptor beta chains from one sample sequenced in a study of cytomegalovirus exposure and HLA in healthy donors (dated by TCRdb to between 2016 and 2019). Libraries were made using the immunoSEQ multiplex PCR assay. Sourced from immuneACCESS, this table was stored by TCRdb with only in-frame sequences that have V and J called. A share of the clones is absent; for the studies checked, an unresolved V gene accounts for under half, and the remainder has no known explanation. In this sample the table shows some 180,000 clones, about 81% of which occur a single time. The top ten clones comprise around 1.2% of the sample. The sequenced sample consisted of PBMCs. Receptors were obtained from a woman younger than 45 in good health and CMV-seronegative.

V usage is TRBV2 and J usage is TRBJ1-5, with 8 bases identical to TRBD1. V trimming: 3 bases; J trimming: 2 bases; junction bases outside the gene matches: 3. The CDR3 consists of 15 residues. Germline-derived CDR1 and CDR2 are SNHLY and FYNNEI. The CDR3 sequence is CASSDDRGRNQPQHF. The CDR3 nucleotides read TGTGCCAGCAGTGACGACAGGGGTCGCAATCAGCCCCAGCATTTT.

This rearrangement joins TRBV7-2 to TRBJ2-3, with a tentative D call TRBD2 (5 bases). This CDR3 is 14 amino acids long. The V end lost 4 bases, the J end lost 5 bases, and 13 bases lay between the germline ends. The germline gives CDR1 SGHTA, CDR2 FQGNSA. The CDR3 region has the DNA TGTGCCAGCAGCTCGGGAAAGAGAGGAGATACGCAGTATTTT. It is translated as CASSSGKRGDTQYF.

This clone was recorded a few times. The rearrangement uses TRBV19 and TRBJ1-5, with D hard to call. V lost 3 bases and J 4 bases, leaving 4 bases between the germline ends. From germline, CDR1 is LNHDA and CDR2 SQIVND (reference sequence). This CDR3 has 12 amino acids. CDR3 sequence: CASSIRNQPQHF. In DNA form, the CDR3 reads TGTGCCAGTAGTATCCGTAATCAGCCCCAGCATTTT.

V gene TRBV6-1 combines with J gene TRBJ1-4; D call uncertain. Between the trimmed V and J ends, which lost 2 bases and 6 bases, there was a span of 7 bases. CDR1 is MNHNS and CDR2 is SASEGT in the germline V gene. The CDR3 has 13 residues. CDR3 residues: CASSEREDEKLFF. DNA for the CDR3: TGTGCCAGCAGTGAAAGGGAGGATGAAAAACTGTTTTTT.

The chain employs TRBV4-2 and TRBJ1-2; the match to TRBD1 covers 10 bases. The CDR3 runs to 16 residues. V was pared by 4 bases and J by 4 bases, with 9 bases of the junction left unmatched. CDR1 is LGHNA and CDR2 is YNFKEQ in the germline V gene. CDR3 amino acids: CASSPAGTGVSYGYTF. In nucleotides, the CDR3 is TGTGCCAGCAGCCCCGCCGGGACAGGGGTCTCCTATGGCTACACCTTC.

J is TRBJ1-5 and V is TRBV18; 8 bases match TRBD1. Germline-derived CDR1 and CDR2 are KGHSH and LQKENI. The CDR3 loop spans 16 amino acids. The V segment lost 4 bases and the J segment 1 base; nucleotides outside the gene matches: 6. CDR3 DNA sequence: TGTGCCAGCTCACTTCTATGGACAGGGAGCAATCAGCCCCAGCATTTT. It encodes CASSLLWTGSNQPQHF.

This clone was detected a few times. This chain links TRBV28 with TRBJ1-6; TRBD1 agrees at 8 bases. The CDR3 has 13 amino acids. V lost 10 bases, J lost 7 bases, and 6 bases stayed unmatched. CDR1 is MDHEN, CDR2 SYDVKM, per germline. The CDR3 nucleotides read TGTGCCACCGAACGACAGGGGAATTCACCCCTCCACTTT. Translation gives CATERQGNSPLHF.

The chain joins TRBV29-1 to TRBJ1-1, with D possibly being TRBD1 (5 bases). CDR3 length: 11 amino acids. Germline CDR1 is SQVTM and CDR2 is ANQGSEA. V shed 7 bases and J shed 3 bases, with 9 bases lying between them. The CDR3 nucleotides read TGCAGCGCCGGGGGTGACACTGAAGCTTTCTTT. Translating gives CSAGGDTEAFF. Full variable domain (outside the CDR3, taken from reference TRBV29-1 and TRBJ1-1): SAVISQKPSRDICQRGTSLTIQCQVDSQVTMMFWYRQQPGQSLTLIATANQGSEATYESGFVIDKFPISRPNLTFSTLTVSNMSPEDSSIYLCSAGGDTEAFFGQGTRLTVV.

The V and J genes are TRBV4-2 and TRBJ2-7; 8 positions match TRBD1. V gave up 0 bases and J gave up 0 bases; unmatched junction bases: 4. Per germline, CDR1 LGHNA and CDR2 YNFKEQ. The CDR3 spans 16 residues. The chain's CDR3 is CASSQDTTGVSYEQYF. The CDR3, as DNA: TGTGCCAGCAGCCAAGATACGACAGGGGTCTCCTACGAGCAGTACTTC.

Of note for this clone: The junction does not match germline at one end; this may be a read error. This chain joins TRBV7-2 and TRBJ1-5; D unresolved. From germline, CDR1 is SGHTA and CDR2 FQGNSA. CDR3 size: 14 residues. CDR3 DNA sequence: TGTGCCAGCAGCCTAGCCAAGCCCAATCAGCCCCAGCATTTT. This sequence encodes CASSLAKPNQPQHF.

The gene calls are TRBV11-3 and TRBJ1-2; TRBD1 is a possible D gene (6 bases). V dropped 2 bases and J dropped 2 bases, with 6 bases sitting between them. The CDR3 covers 13 residues. Germline V gene sequence: CDR1 SGHNT, CDR2 YENEEA. CDR3 bases: TGTGCCAGCAGCTTACAGGGGAACTATGGCTACACCTTC. It translates to CASSLQGNYGYTF.

V and J are TRBV5-1 and TRBJ1-2; 7 nucleotides line up with TRBD1. The germline gives CDR1 SGHRS, CDR2 YFSETQ. Unmatched junction bases numbered 5, after V lost 2 bases and J lost 10 bases. The CDR3 length is 12 residues. CDR3 sequence reads: CASSLDRVDYTF. CDR3 nucleotides: TGCGCCAGCAGCTTAGACAGGGTTGACTACACCTTC.

The J gene is TRBJ1-2, the V gene TRBV19; D is ambiguous. V was clipped by 3 bases and J by 0 bases, with 11 bases between them. The CDR3 contains 15 residues. The germline V gene has CDR1 LNHDA and CDR2 SQIVND (reference sequence). This chain's CDR3 is CASSIVGRANYGYTF. The CDR3 coding sequence is TGTGCCAGTAGTATCGTAGGGAGGGCTAACTATGGCTACACCTTC. Combining the CDR3 with reference TRBV19 and TRBJ1-2 gives the whole variable domain DGGITQSPKYLFRKEGQNVTLSCEQNLNHDAMYWYRQDPGQGLRLIYYSQIVNDFQKGDIAEGYSVSREKKESFPLTVTSAQKNPTAFYLCASSIVGRANYGYTFGSGTRLTVV.

The chain is built from TRBV9 and TRBJ2-7; 8 positions match TRBD2. With V trimmed by 0 bases and J by 2 bases, 4 bases remained unmatched. CDR1 SGDLS and CDR2 YYNGEE come from the germline V gene. This CDR3 is 15 amino acids long. The CDR3 sequence is CASSVAAGAPYEQYF. The CDR3 coding sequence is TGTGCCAGCAGCGTAGCAGCGGGAGCTCCCTACGAGCAGTACTTC.